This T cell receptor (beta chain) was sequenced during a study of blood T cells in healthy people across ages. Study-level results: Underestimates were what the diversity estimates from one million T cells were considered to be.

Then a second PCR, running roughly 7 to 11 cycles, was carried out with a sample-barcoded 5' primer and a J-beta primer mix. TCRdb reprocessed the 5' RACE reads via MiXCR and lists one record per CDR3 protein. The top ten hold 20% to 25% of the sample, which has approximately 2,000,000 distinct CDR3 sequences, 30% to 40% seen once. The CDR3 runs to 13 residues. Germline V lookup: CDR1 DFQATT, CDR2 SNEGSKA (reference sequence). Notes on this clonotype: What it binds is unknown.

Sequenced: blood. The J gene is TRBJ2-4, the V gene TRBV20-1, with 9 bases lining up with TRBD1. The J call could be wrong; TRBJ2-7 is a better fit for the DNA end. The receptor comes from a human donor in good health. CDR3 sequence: CSAVNRGRYEQYF. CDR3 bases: TGCAGTGCTGTAAACAGGGGGCGGTACGAGCAGTACTTC.